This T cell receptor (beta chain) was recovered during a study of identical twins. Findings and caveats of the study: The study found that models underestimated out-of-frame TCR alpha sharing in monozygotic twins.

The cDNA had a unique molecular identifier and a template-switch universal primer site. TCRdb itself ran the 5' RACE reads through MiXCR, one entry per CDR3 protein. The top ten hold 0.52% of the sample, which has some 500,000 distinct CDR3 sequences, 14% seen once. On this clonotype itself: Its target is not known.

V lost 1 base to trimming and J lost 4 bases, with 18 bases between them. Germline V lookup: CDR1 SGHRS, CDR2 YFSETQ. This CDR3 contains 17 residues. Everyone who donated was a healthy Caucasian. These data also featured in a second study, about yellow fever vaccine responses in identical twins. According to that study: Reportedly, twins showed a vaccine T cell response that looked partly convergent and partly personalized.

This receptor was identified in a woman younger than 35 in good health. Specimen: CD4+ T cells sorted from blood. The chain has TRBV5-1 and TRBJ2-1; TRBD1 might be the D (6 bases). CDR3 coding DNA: TGCGCCAGCAGCTTGTATCTATCAGGACAGCCTTACAATGAGCAGTTCTTC. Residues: CASSLYLSGQPYNEQFF.